The TCR beta chain described here comes from a study of cytomegalovirus exposure and HLA in healthy donors. CDR3 size: 13 residues. Looked up from germline, CDR1 is MNHNS and CDR2 is SASEGT. V shed 1 base and J shed 5 bases, with 8 bases lying between them. This PCR relied on a set of 60 Vbeta primers and 13 Jbeta primers. Libraries were prepared by immunoSEQ multiplex PCR; TCRdb keeps only in-frame clonotypes and omits some of them. The data hold roughly 120,000 clones, with 55% to 75% observed a single time. The chain recombines TRBV6-1 with TRBJ1-2; D is unresolved. The sequencing sample was made of PBMCs. This TCR came from a woman between 40 and 55 years old in good health and CMV-seropositive. The CDR3 region is CASSEVEAYGYTF. CDR3 DNA: TGTGCCAGCAGTGAAGTAGAAGCTTATGGCTACACCTTC.